This T cell receptor (beta chain) was sequenced during a study of blood T cell repertoires in COVID-19. Sequencing used immunoSEQ multiplex PCR; TCRdb keeps in-frame clones, though not all of them. This sample has around 200,000 clones, with around nine tenths found just once. The source material was peripheral blood. The TCR sequence derives from a young man with active or convalescent COVID-19.

In DNA form, the CDR3 reads TGTGCCAGTAAAGAAGGGGGCTTTACAGATACGCAGTATTTT. This translates into CASKEGGFTDTQYF. The rearrangement links TRBV19 to TRBJ2-3; 7 bases are shared with TRBD1. The CDR3 consists of 14 residues. J lost 3 bases, V lost 7 bases, and 7 bases had no gene match. CDR1 and CDR2 (germline): LNHDA, SQIVND (reference sequence). The whole variable domain, remainder taken from reference TRBV19 and TRBJ2-3, is DGGITQSPKYLFRKEGQNVTLSCEQNLNHDAMYWYRQDPGQGLRLIYYSQIVNDFQKGDIAEGYSVSREKKESFPLTVTSAQKNPTAFYLCASKEGGFTDTQYFGPGTRLTVL.